This TCR beta chain was sequenced during a study of T cells in Graves' hyperthyroidism and ophthalmopathy (dated by TCRdb to between 2017 and 2020). Regarding the study in general: Peripheral blood samples were taken at initial diagnosis, before any treatment was given. The roughly 100 discovery patients were divided at random into training and test sets in a 7:3 ratio. After sampling, hyperthyroidism patients received methimazole starting at 30 mg daily, and ophthalmopathy patients received high-dose intravenous methylprednisolone. The paper describes TCR Vbeta CDR3 sequencing of around 140 peripheral blood samples, made up of some 40 ophthalmopathy patients, 70 to 80 hyperthyroidism patients and 17 progressor patients. Prospective prediction of ophthalmopathy was tested in an independent validation cohort of fewer than 20 hyperthyroidism patients and 17 patients who later progressed to ophthalmopathy. In six Graves' hyperthyroidism patients, the study also compared T-cell repertoires from thyroid tissue with T-cell repertoires from blood. TCR V-J signatures able to tell the groups apart were searched for in a discovery cohort of approximately 95 patients, of whom around 43 had Graves' ophthalmopathy and 57 had stable Graves' hyperthyroidism.

Moderately to severely active disease, a Clinical Activity Score of at least 3, a NOSPECS grade of at least 4, and a duration under 3 months were present in ophthalmopathy patients. Exclusion was applied to patients with uncontrolled infections, other autoimmune diseases, pregnancy or lactation. Diagnoses were based on clinical symptoms, serum thyroxine and TRAb, thyroid ultrasound and orbital computed tomography. Ficoll-Paque density gradient centrifugation was used to isolate PBMCs from 9.5 to 10 ml of fresh peripheral blood. Total RNA was extracted with Trizol reagent, and quality was checked on an Agilent 2100 Bioanalyzer. The TCR beta CDR3 regions were amplified from the RNA transcripts. The TCR CDR3 was subjected to a first round of RT-PCR using the HTBI primer set and the Qiagen OneStep RT-PCR kit. The libraries were constructed in a second round of multiplex PCR and then size-selected and purified. The libraries were sequenced on an Illumina HiSeq2000 using paired-end 100 bp reads. In the source study's methods: SOAPnuke was used to process the raw data, throwing out any read that contained adapters or uncalled bases, had a mean Phred below 15, or lacked an exact constant-primer or identifier match. COPE v1.2.5 was used to merge high-quality paired reads, and clonotypes were defined as unique nucleotide sequences. MiTCR v1.1 was used to align clonotypes to the IMGT TRBV, TRBD and TRBJ reference segments. The analysis was restricted to V-J combinations with a frequency above 0.0001, which together covered 99% to 99.2% of the repertoires. A TCS score was defined as the ratio of F50 (clonal expansion) to E x V (chaos), with BLOSUM62-based TCRdist applied between CDR3 peptides within each V-J. Welch's t-statistics and random forest reduced some 510 V-J features to roughly 13, which were used in a naive Bayes classifier (R e1071). TCRdb reprocessed the public reads (quality trimming at Q25 with fastp, clone calling with MiXCR) and kept in-frame beta chains. Rows with one shared CDR3 protein collapse into an entry with the most common genes and DNA. These V and J calls rely on TCRdb rather than the paper's analysis. A total of about 250,000 distinct CDR3 sequences appear in this sample, around 25% of them only once. The biggest ten clones account for 35% of the sample.

The research as a whole found: In cross-validation, a model built on a 13 V-J signature told ophthalmopathy apart from stable hyperthyroidism with approximately 90% sensitivity and roughly 81% specificity, and in testing the same model reached 80%/75%. Most expanded thyroid clonotypes (frequency above 0.001) were also detected in blood, a finding suggesting that blood repertoires may reflect thyroid immune responses. No statistical method was used to set the sample size in advance, and investigators knew the group allocation. In validation, the model predicted progression to ophthalmopathy with about 71% sensitivity and less than 80% specificity, a median of approximately 6.5 months before onset.

This clonotype was observed at least ten times. Its recognized antigen is unknown. No quality values exist for individual bases; no much larger clone is one base distant. The trim is 0 bases for V and 11 bases for J, with a gap of 11 bases between the germline ends. The CDR3 goes from the cysteine to the phenylalanine over 13 residues. Only the CDR3 region is kept as DNA, spanning 39 bases read in frame from base 1. Via the germline V gene, CDR1 is SGHAT and CDR2 FQNNGV. The chain is encoded by TRBV11-2 joined to TRBJ2-4; the D segment cannot be called with confidence. The origin of this receptor is a woman in her 40s with Graves' ophthalmopathy. The sample was blood. The CDR3 is CASSLEPDRFQYF. The base sequence is TGTGCCAGCAGCTTAGAGCCCGATAGATTTCAGTACTTC.